This record looks at one T cell receptor beta chain sequence and its context. Its antigen is unidentified. This specimen comes from a study of vaccination and CD4 T cells after COVID-19. An Oncomine TCR Beta short-read assay was used to sequence the DNA from cultured CD4+ T cells. Cultured CD4+ T cells were the source of extracted genomic DNA. TCRdb called the PCR reads again in MiXCR, with one record for every CDR3 protein. The profile shows 8,000 to 8,500 distinct CDR3 sequences, around 50% of them singletons. The treatment was: roughly ten-day PBMC culture with coronavirus spike peptide pools or control peptides (ViraFEST assay). In this cohort, PCR tests turned positive between March and December 2020, predating US Alpha, Beta and Delta variants. The specimen was CD4+ T cells from blood, cultured in vitro. The sequence was collected from a human donor who had recovered from COVID-19.

As DNA, the CDR3 is TGTGCCAGCTCATACCTCGGGACTAGCGATCGTGGAACCCAGTACTTC. It is translated as CASSYLGTSDRGTQYF. The chain combines TRBV18 with TRBJ2-5; 10 bases agree with TRBD2. Germline V gives CDR1 KGHSH, CDR2 LQKENI. The CDR3 spans 16 residues. V lost 5 bases, J lost 8 bases, and 14 bases stayed unmatched.